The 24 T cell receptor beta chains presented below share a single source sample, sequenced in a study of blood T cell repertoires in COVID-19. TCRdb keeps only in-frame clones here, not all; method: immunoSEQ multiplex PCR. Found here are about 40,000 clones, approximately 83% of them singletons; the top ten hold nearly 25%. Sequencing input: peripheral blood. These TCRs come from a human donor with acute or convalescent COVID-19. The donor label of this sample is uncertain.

The chain's CDR3 is CASSPAGYRLRSYNEQFF. In nucleotides, the CDR3 is TGCGCCAGCAGCCCAGCGGGATACCGTCTCCGCTCCTACAATGAGCAGTTCTTC. V usage is TRBV4-1 and J usage is TRBJ2-1, with 7 positions matching TRBD2. Germline V lookup: CDR1 MGHRA, CDR2 YSYEKL. After removal of 4 bases from V and 0 bases from J, the junction contained 12 bases not matched to a gene. This CDR3 is built from 18 residues.

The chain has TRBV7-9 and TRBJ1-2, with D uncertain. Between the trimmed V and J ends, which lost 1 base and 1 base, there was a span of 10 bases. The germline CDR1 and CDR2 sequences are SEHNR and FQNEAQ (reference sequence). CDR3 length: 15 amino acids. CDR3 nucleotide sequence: TGTGCCAGCAGCTTAGTTCTGGGCAGTAACTATGGCTACACCTTC. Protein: CASSLVLGSNYGYTF.

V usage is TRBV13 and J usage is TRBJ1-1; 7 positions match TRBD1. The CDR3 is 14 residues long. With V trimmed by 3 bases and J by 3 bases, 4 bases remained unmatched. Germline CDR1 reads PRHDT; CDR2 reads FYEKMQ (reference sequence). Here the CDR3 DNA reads TGTGCCAGCAGCTTGGACAGGTTGGACACTGAAGCTTTCTTT. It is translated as CASSLDRLDTEAFF.

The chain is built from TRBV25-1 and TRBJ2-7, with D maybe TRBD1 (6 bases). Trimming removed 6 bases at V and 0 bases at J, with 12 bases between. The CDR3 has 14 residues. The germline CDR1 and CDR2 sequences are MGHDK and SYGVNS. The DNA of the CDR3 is TGTGCCAGCAGCCGGGACACCTCCTCCTACGAGCAGTACTTC. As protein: CASSRDTSSYEQYF.

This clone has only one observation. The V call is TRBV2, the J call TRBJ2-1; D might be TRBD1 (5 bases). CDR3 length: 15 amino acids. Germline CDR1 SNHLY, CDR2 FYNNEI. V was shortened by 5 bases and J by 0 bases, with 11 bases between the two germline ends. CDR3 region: CASSRQLSSYNEQFF. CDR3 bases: TGTGCCAGCAGTCGACAGTTGAGCTCCTACAATGAGCAGTTCTTC.

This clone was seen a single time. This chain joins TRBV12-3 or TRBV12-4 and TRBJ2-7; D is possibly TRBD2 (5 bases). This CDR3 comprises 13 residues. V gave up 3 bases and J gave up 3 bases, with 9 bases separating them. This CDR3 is CASSFAGNYEQYF. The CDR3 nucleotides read TGTGCCAGCAGTTTTGCGGGTAACTACGAGCAGTACTTC.

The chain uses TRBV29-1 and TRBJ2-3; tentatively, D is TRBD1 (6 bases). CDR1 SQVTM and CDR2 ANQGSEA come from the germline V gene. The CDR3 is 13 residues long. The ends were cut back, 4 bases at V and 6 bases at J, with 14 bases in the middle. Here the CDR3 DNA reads TGCAGCGTTGGTACAGGGACCGGGGATACGCAGTATTTT. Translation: CSVGTGTGDTQYF.

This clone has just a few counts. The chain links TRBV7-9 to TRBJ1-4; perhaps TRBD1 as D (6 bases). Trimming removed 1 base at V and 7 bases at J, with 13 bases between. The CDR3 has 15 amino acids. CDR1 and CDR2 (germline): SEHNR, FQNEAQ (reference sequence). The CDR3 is CASSLGNREGEKLFF. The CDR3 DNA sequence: TGTGCCAGCAGCTTAGGAAACAGGGAGGGTGAAAAACTGTTTTTT.

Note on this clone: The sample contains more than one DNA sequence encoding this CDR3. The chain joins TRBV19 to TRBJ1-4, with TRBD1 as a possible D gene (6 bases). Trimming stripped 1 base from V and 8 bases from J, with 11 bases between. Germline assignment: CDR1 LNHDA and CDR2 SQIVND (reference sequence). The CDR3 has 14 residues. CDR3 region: CASSIGTGPEKLFF. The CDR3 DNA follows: TGTGCCAGTAGTATAGGTACAGGGCCAGAAAAACTGTTTTTT.

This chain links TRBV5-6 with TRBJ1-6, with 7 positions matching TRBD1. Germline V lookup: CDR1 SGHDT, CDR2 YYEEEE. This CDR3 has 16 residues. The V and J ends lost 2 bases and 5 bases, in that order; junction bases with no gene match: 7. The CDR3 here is CASSLETGSDNSPLHF. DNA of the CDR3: TGTGCCAGCAGCTTAGAGACAGGGTCCGATAATTCACCCCTCCACTTT. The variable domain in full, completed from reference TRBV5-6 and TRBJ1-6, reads DAGVTQSPTHLIKTRGQQVTLRCSPKSGHDTVSWYQQALGQGPQFIFQYYEEEERQRGNFPDRFSGHQFPNYSSELNVNALLLGDSALYLCASSLETGSDNSPLHFGNGTRLTVT.

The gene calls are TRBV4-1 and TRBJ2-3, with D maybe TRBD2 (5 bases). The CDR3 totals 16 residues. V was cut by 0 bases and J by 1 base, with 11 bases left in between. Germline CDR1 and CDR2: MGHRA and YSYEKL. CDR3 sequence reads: CASSQDAGLGTDTQYF. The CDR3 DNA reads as TGCGCCAGCAGCCAAGACGCGGGTTTGGGCACAGATACGCAGTATTTT.

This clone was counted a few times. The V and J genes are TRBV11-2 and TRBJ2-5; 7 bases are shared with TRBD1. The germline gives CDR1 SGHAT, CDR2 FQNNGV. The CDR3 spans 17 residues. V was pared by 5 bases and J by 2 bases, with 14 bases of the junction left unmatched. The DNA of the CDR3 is TGTGCCAGCAGCACGAAGCGACAGGGCCTTATACAAGAGACCCAGTACTTC. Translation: CASSTKRQGLIQETQYF.

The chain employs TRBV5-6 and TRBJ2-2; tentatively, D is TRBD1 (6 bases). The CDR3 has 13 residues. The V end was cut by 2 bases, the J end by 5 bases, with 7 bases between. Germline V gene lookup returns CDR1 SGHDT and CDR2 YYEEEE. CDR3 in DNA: TGTGCCAGCAGCTTACAGGGAACCGGGGAGCTGTTTTTT. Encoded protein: CASSLQGTGELFF. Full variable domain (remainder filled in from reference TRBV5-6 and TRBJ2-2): DAGVTQSPTHLIKTRGQQVTLRCSPKSGHDTVSWYQQALGQGPQFIFQYYEEEERQRGNFPDRFSGHQFPNYSSELNVNALLLGDSALYLCASSLQGTGELFFGEGSRLTVL.

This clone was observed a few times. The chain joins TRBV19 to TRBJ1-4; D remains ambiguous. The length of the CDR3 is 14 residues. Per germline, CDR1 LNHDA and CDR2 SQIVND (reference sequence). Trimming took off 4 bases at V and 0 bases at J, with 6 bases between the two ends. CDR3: CASSTSATNEKLFF. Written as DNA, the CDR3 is TGTGCCAGTAGTACATCAGCAACTAATGAAAAACTGTTTTTT. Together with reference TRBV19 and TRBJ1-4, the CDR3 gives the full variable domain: DGGITQSPKYLFRKEGQNVTLSCEQNLNHDAMYWYRQDPGQGLRLIYYSQIVNDFQKGDIAEGYSVSREKKESFPLTVTSAQKNPTAFYLCASSTSATNEKLFFGSGTQLSVL.

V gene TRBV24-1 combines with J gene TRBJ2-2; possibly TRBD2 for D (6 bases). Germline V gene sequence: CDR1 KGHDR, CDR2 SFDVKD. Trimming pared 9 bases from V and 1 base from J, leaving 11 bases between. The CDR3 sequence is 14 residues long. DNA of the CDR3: TGTGCCACCGCGGCGGGGTTGAACACCGGGGAGCTGTTTTTT. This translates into CATAAGLNTGELFF.

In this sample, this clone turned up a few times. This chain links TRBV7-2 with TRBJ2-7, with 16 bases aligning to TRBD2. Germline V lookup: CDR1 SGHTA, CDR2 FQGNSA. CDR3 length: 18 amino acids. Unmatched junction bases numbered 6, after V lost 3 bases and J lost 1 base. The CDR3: CASSLQPGLAGGSYEQYF. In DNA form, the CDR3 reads TGTGCCAGCAGCTTGCAACCGGGACTAGCGGGGGGGTCCTACGAGCAGTACTTC.

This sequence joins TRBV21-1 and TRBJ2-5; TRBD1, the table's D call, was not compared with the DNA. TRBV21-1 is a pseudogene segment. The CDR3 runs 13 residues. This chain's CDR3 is CASLPGFQETQYF. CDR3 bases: TGTGCTAGCCTTCCAGGGTTTCAAGAGACCCAGTACTTC.

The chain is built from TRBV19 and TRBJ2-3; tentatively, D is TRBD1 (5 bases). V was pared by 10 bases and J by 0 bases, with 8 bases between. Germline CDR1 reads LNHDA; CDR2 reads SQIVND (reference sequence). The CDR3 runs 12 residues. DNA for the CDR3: TGTGCCACCAGACAGAGCACAGATACGCAGTATTTT. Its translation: CATRQSTDTQYF.

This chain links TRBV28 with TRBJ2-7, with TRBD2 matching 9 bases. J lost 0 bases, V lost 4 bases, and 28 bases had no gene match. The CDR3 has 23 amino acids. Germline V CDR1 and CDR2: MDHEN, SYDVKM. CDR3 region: CASSSERTSGQDRTQKSSYEQYF. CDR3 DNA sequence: TGTGCCAGCAGTTCCGAGAGAACTAGCGGGCAGGACCGAACCCAAAAATCCTCCTACGAGCAGTACTTC.

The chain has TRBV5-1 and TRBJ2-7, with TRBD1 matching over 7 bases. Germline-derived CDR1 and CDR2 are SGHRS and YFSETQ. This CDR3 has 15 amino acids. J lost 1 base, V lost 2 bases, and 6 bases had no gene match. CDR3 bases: TGCGCCAGCAGCTTTTCCCGGGACAGTTCCTACGAGCAGTACTTC. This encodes CASSFSRDSSYEQYF.

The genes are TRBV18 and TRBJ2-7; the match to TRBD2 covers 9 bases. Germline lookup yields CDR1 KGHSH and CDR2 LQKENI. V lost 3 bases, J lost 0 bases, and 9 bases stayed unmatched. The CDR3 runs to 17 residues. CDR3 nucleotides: TGTGCCAGCTCACCGGAGATGGCGGGAGGGCCCTCCTACGAGCAGTACTTC. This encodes CASSPEMAGGPSYEQYF.

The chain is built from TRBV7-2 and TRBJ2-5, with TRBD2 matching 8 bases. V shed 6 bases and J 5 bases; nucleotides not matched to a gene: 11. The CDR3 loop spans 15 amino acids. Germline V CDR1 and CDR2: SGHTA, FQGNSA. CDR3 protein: CASSPGYGGAETQYF. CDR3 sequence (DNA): TGTGCCAGCAGTCCGGGGTACGGGGGGGCTGAGACCCAGTACTTC.

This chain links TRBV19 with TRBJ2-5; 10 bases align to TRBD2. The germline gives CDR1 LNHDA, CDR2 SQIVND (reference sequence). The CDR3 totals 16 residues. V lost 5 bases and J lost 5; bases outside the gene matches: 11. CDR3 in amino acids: CASSQDPAGGRETQYF. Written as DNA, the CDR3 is TGTGCCAGTAGTCAAGATCCAGCGGGGGGGCGGGAGACCCAGTACTTC. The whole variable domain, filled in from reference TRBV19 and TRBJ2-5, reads DGGITQSPKYLFRKEGQNVTLSCEQNLNHDAMYWYRQDPGQGLRLIYYSQIVNDFQKGDIAEGYSVSREKKESFPLTVTSAQKNPTAFYLCASSQDPAGGRETQYFGPGTRLLVL.

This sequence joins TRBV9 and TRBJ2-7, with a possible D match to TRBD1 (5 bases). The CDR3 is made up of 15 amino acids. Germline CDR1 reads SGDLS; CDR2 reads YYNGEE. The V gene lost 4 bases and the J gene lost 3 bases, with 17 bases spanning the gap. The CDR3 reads CASSTGAGNIYEQYF. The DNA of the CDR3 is TGTGCCAGCAGCACTGGCGCAGGGAACATCTACGAGCAGTACTTC.